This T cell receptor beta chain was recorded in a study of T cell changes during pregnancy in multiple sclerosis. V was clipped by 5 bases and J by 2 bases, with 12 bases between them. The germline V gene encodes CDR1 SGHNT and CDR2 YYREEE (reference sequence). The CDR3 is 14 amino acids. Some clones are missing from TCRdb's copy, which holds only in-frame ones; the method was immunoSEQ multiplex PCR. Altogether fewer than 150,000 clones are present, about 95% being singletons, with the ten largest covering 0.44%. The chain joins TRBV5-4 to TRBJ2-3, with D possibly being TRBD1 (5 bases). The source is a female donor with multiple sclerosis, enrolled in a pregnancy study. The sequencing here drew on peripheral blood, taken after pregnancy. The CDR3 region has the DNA TGTGCCAGCAGACAGGACGTAGCCACAGATACGCAGTATTTT. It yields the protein CASRQDVATDTQYF.